This T cell receptor (beta chain) was recovered during a study of response to subunit inactivated influenza vaccine. The CDR3 is 12 amino acids. V lost 4 bases, J lost 10 bases, and 4 bases stayed unmatched. Germline-derived CDR1 and CDR2 are SGHDT and YYEEEE. Notes on this clonotype: Antigen specificity is unknown.

Study-level findings and limits: There was a suggestion from the authors that each seasonal influenza vaccination recruits few new T cells.

TCRdb called the RT-PCR reads again in MiXCR, with one record for every CDR3 protein. This table holds over 300,000 distinct CDR3 sequences, around a fifth found once. The rearrangement links TRBV5-6 to TRBJ2-1, with 8 nucleotides matching TRBD1. This sequence originates from a man in his fifties or sixties who received an inactivated influenza vaccine. Source: PBMCs from blood, taken about 20 months after vaccination. The CDR3 region has the DNA TGTGCCAGCAGCGTTGGGACAGGCGAGCAGTTCTTC. It is translated as CASSVGTGEQFF.